A selection of T cell receptor beta chains follows, all from one sample in a study of blood T cell repertoires in COVID-19. Data came from immunoSEQ multiplex PCR; TCRdb stores just in-frame clones and leaves some out. The table has 100,000 to 120,000 clones, approximately 85% seen once; the top ten hold 5% to 6%. The sample comprised peripheral blood. The receptors originated from a woman aged 60-75 years with COVID-19, enrolled during active disease. CDR3s include the opening cysteine and the closing phenylalanine or tryptophan. The order of the fields is D gene, V gene, clone size, J gene, CDR3 DNA, CDR3 protein. The D gene is left open where the match is weak. Some rows mark clone size as missing; the rest say once, few, many or name a class of expanded clone.

TRBD2	TRBV11-2	.	TRBJ2-7	TGTGCCAGCAGCGTACTAGCGGGGGGCTTATACGAGCAGTACTTC	CASSVLAGGLYEQYF
.	TRBV3-1/TRBV3-2	.	TRBJ2-3	TGTGCCAGCAGCCAAGCTGGGACTCCCTCTCTTACGCAGTATTTT	CASSQAGTPSLTQYF
.	TRBV15	.	TRBJ2-1	TGTGCCACCAGCAGAGATCAGGGCAGGCCAACTTTGACCTCCTACAATGAGCAGTTCTTC	CATSRDQGRPTLTSYNEQFF
TRBD2	TRBV7-9	.	TRBJ2-7	TGTGCCAGCAGCATAACTAGCGGGGATCACTACGAGCAGTACTTC	CASSITSGDHYEQYF
TRBD2	TRBV9	.	TRBJ2-1	TGTGCCAGCAGCGTAAGCGGGGGAGGATACAATGAGCAGTTCTTC	CASSVSGGGYNEQFF
TRBD1	TRBV7-9	.	TRBJ1-1	TGTGCCCATATCACGGGACAGGGGGACACTGAAGCTTTCTTT	CAHITGQGDTEAFF
TRBD1	TRBV5-4	.	TRBJ1-2	TGTGCCAGCAGCTTGGGGGGAGGGACAGGGTCTGGCTACACCTTC	CASSLGGGTGSGYTF
.	TRBV29-1	.	TRBJ1-2	TGCAGCGTTGTTCCGGGAGTGGAAGGCTACACCTTC	CSVVPGVEGYTF
.	TRBV12-5	many	TRBJ2-7	TGTGCTAGTGGTTTGACGGGGTGGGTAGGCGAGCAGTACTTC	CASGLTGWVGEQYF
.	TRBV4-1	.	TRBJ1-5	TGCGCCAGCAGCCAAGGGGGCTTAAATCAGCCCCAGCATTTT	CASSQGGLNQPQHF
TRBD2	TRBV5-4	few	TRBJ2-1	TGTGCCAGCAGCTTGGATCGGGGGGGCGGACTCAATGAGCAGTTCTTC	CASSLDRGGGLNEQFF
TRBD2	TRBV2	.	TRBJ2-4	TGTGCCAGCACGGGGGGACTAGCCAAAAACATTCAGTACTTC	CASTGGLAKNIQYF
TRBD1	TRBV3-1/TRBV3-2	.	TRBJ1-5	TGTGCCAGCTCTAAAGACGCAGGGGGCGATCAGCCCCAGCATTTT	CASSKDAGGDQPQHF
.	TRBV5-1	.	TRBJ2-5	TGCGCCAGCAGCCGGGGGATTCAAGAGACCCAGTACTTC	CASSRGIQETQYF
.	TRBV6-5	.	TRBJ1-6	TGTGCCAGCAGTTACCGGACTGCTAATTCACCCCTCCACTTT	CASSYRTANSPLHF
.	TRBV6-1	.	TRBJ1-1	TGTGCCAGCAGTGAGCCGGGGGTGAGAACTGAAGCTTTCTTT	CASSEPGVRTEAFF
TRBD1	TRBV11-3	once	TRBJ1-1	TGTGCCAGCGGGAAGGGGGCGGACACTGAAGCTTTCTTT	CASGKGADTEAFF
.	TRBV5-6	once	TRBJ2-7	TGTGCCAGCAGCCCGGGGCGGGGAAACTACGAGCAGTACTTC	CASSPGRGNYEQYF
TRBD1	TRBV7-8	.	TRBJ2-7	TGTGCCAGCAGCCAAGACAGGGAGCTCGGCTACGAGCAGTACTTC	CASSQDRELGYEQYF
TRBD1	TRBV9	.	TRBJ1-3	TGTGCCAGCAGCGTATACCGGGACAGGCCCTCGCTGAACACCATATATTTT	CASSVYRDRPSLNTIYF
.	TRBV29-1	.	TRBJ1-1	TGCAGCGTTGATTTAGACAGCATGAACACTGAAGCTTTCTTT	CSVDLDSMNTEAFF
.	TRBV15	once	TRBJ1-1	TGTGCCACCAGCAGAGATGGTGACACGAACACTGAAGCTTTCTTT	CATSRDGDTNTEAFF
.	TRBV6-5	.	TRBJ1-2	TGTGCCAGCAGAGAGATAGGGGGTAACTATGGCTACACCTTC	CASREIGGNYGYTF
.	TRBV7-3	.	TRBJ2-3	TGTGCCAGCACCCCGGGCGGGGTAAGAGATACGCAGTATTTT	CASTPGGVRDTQYF
TRBD1	TRBV27	.	TRBJ1-6	TGTGCCAGCAGTTTGGGGACAGGGTCGAATTCACCCCTCCACTTT	CASSLGTGSNSPLHF
.	TRBV9	.	TRBJ2-2	TGTGCCAGCAGCTATTCGAGAGGCGGGGAGCTGTTTTTT	CASSYSRGGELFF
TRBD1	TRBV6-4	.	TRBJ2-1	TGTGCCAGCAGACCTGAGACAGGGTACAATGAGCAGTTCTTC	CASRPETGYNEQFF
TRBD2	TRBV18	.	TRBJ2-2	TGTGCCAGCTCACCACCCAGCGGGGGAAACACCGGGGAGCTGTTTTTT	CASSPPSGGNTGELFF
.	TRBV7-6	.	TRBJ2-6	TGTGCCAGCAGCTTAGATTACTCTGGGGCCAACGTCCTGACTTTC	CASSLDYSGANVLTF
.	TRBV3-1/TRBV3-2	.	TRBJ2-3	TGTGCCAGCAGCCAATCTCTTGGGGCCGGGACAGATACGCAGTATTTT	CASSQSLGAGTDTQYF
TRBD2	TRBV19	.	TRBJ2-3	TGTGCCAGTAGTCATACATCCTCCGGGACTAGCGGGACAGATACGCAGTATTTT	CASSHTSSGTSGTDTQYF
.	TRBV4-3	.	TRBJ1-1	TGCGCCAGCAGCCAAATTGGGGGCATGAACACTGAAGCTTTCTTT	CASSQIGGMNTEAFF
.	TRBV19	.	TRBJ1-5	TGTGCCAGTACCAATCCCGGGCTAGGGGATCAGCCCCAGCATTTT	CASTNPGLGDQPQHF
TRBD2	TRBV14	.	TRBJ2-1	TGTGCCAGCAGCCAAGCTCGGGGGGGATATAATGAGCAGTTCTTC	CASSQARGGYNEQFF
TRBD1	TRBV7-8	.	TRBJ1-2	TGTGCCAGCAGCTCCGCGACAGGGGGTTTTGGCTACACCTTC	CASSSATGGFGYTF